This T cell receptor beta chain was retrieved from a study of cytomegalovirus exposure and HLA in healthy donors. Primers: 60 Vbeta forward and 13 Jbeta reverse. Profiled with immunoSEQ multiplex PCR; TCRdb holds only in-frame clones, not every one. Of roughly 140,000 clones listed, approximately 68% are singletons. The length of the CDR3 is 11 residues. Germline V gives CDR1 MNHNY, CDR2 SVGAGI (reference sequence). V was pared by 8 bases and J by 4 bases, with 8 bases between. The J gene is TRBJ2-5, the V gene TRBV6-6; D gene uncertain. Sequenced: PBMCs. The source of this sequence is a man aged 40-49 years in good health and CMV-seronegative. CDR3 in amino acids: CASASGETQYF. The CDR3 DNA is TGTGCCAGCGCCTCGGGAGAGACCCAGTACTTC.